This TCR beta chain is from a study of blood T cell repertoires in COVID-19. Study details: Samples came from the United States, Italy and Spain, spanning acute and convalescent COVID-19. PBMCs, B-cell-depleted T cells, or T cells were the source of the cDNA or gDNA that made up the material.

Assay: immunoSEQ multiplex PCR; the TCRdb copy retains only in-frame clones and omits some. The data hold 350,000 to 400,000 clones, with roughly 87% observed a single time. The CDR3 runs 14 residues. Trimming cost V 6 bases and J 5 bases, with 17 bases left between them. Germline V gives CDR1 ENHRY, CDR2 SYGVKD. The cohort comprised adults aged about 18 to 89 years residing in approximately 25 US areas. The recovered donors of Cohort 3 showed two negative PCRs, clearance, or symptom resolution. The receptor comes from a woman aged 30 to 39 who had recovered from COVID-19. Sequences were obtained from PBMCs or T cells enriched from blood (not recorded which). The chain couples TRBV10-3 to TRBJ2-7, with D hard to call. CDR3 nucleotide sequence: TGTGCCATCAGGGCTACCGGGTCGACCCACGAGCAGTACTTC. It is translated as CAIRATGSTHEQYF.